What follows is one T cell receptor beta chain and its context. Per the study methods: Estimated nucleated cell counts came from reference gene primer amplification. Clones were sequenced by immunoSEQ multiplex PCR, and TCRdb holds only the in-frame ones, with some missing. Clone size and the V and J calls come from that table; the DNA yielded D and trimming. Of some 280,000 clones in the sample, 75% to 90% were seen once. The V gene's germline CDR1 is MNHEY and CDR2 SVGEGT. This CDR3 contains 16 residues. The V and J ends lost 6 bases and 0 bases respectively, with 15 bases between them. The source of the sample is a study of blood T cell repertoires in COVID-19. Study context: Samples of COVID-19 (acute and convalescent) were obtained from the United States, Italy and Spain. Sources were T cells, B-cell-depleted T cells, or PBMCs; the material itself was cDNA or gDNA.

The chain links TRBV6-2 or TRBV6-3 to TRBJ2-4; D is possibly TRBD2 (6 bases). Sequencing input: peripheral blood. This receptor was identified in a woman in her fifties or sixties with acute or convalescent COVID-19. CDR3 sequence: CASSPPEAGAKNIQYF. DNA for the CDR3: TGTGCCAGCAGCCCCCCCGAAGCGGGAGCCAAAAACATTCAGTACTTC.